These 27 T cell receptor beta chains were all obtained from the same sample, sequenced in a study of CD8 T cells in ankylosing spondylitis. MiXCR, run by TCRdb on the 5' RACE reads, gives a single entry per CDR3 protein. Among tens of thousands of distinct CDR3 sequences listed, around 25% were seen once. Sequencing was performed on blood, either unsorted or a sorted T cell fraction (not recorded which). The receptors were gathered from a male donor with ankylosing spondylitis or in good health (not recorded which).

The chain uses TRBV19 and TRBJ1-1, with D possibly matching TRBD1 (5 bases). The V gene's germline CDR1 is LNHDA and CDR2 SQIVND (reference sequence). V was shortened by 6 bases and J by 3 bases, with 14 bases between the two germline ends. The CDR3 spans 14 residues. CDR3 DNA sequence: TGTGCCAGTAGGAGAAGCTTCAGGGACACTGAAGCTTTCTTT. It encodes CASRRSFRDTEAFF.

This chain uses TRBV6-1 with TRBJ2-7, with D possibly TRBD2 on 5 matching bases. CDR3 length equals 14 residues. V was clipped by 8 bases and J by 6 bases, with 20 bases between them. Germline V CDR1 and CDR2: MNHNS, SASEGT. CDR3 DNA: TGTGCCAGCCTAAAGAACGGGGTTTGGGGCGAGCAGTACTTC. Its translation: CASLKNGVWGEQYF.

This clonotype has more than one count but fewer than ten. The chain combines TRBV20-1 with TRBJ1-1, with TRBD1 as a possible D gene (6 bases). CDR3 length: 14 residues. Trimming cost V 0 bases and J 8 bases, with 16 bases left between them. The germline V gene has CDR1 DFQATT and CDR2 SNEGSKA (reference sequence). The CDR3 protein is CSARDPAGAGEAFF. The CDR3 coding sequence is TGCAGTGCTAGAGATCCGGCAGGGGCGGGAGAAGCTTTCTTT.

The chain is built from TRBV20-1 and TRBJ2-7, with D uncertain. CDR1 is DFQATT, CDR2 SNEGSKA, per germline (reference sequence). The CDR3 extends over 12 amino acids. The V gene lost 3 bases and the J gene lost 3 bases, with 9 bases spanning the gap. The CDR3 DNA sequence: TGCAGTGCTAGGACCGATGACTACGAGCAGTACTTC. It translates to CSARTDDYEQYF.

V and J are TRBV12-3 or TRBV12-4 and TRBJ1-4; 8 bases are a match to TRBD1. Unmatched junction bases numbered 8, after V lost 8 bases and J lost 0 bases. The CDR3 is made up of 16 amino acids. The CDR3 here is CASGQGPYATNEKLFF. CDR3 bases: TGTGCCAGCGGACAGGGCCCCTATGCAACTAATGAAAAACTGTTTTTT.

There are a few counts of this clonotype. J is TRBJ2-2 and V is TRBV10-3; 8 positions match TRBD1. This CDR3 spans 14 amino acids. V shed 7 bases and J 3 bases; nucleotides not matched to a gene: 4. Germline V gives CDR1 ENHRY, CDR2 SYGVKD. CDR3 sequence reads: CAITVDRDTGELFF. CDR3 coding DNA: TGTGCCATCACCGTGGACAGGGACACCGGGGAGCTGTTTTTT.

The V gene is TRBV27, the J gene TRBJ2-2; D is tentatively TRBD1 or TRBD2 (5 bases each). The V end was cut by 5 bases, the J end by 4 bases, with 17 bases between. This CDR3 comprises 16 residues. Germline loops: CDR1 MNHEY, CDR2 SMNVEV (reference sequence). CDR3 amino acids: CASSPYTGQRTGELFF. CDR3 nucleotides: TGTGCCAGCAGTCCATATACGGGGCAGCGCACCGGGGAGCTGTTTTTT.

The gene calls are TRBV6-1 and TRBJ1-6; 7 nucleotides line up with TRBD1. CDR1 and CDR2 (germline): MNHNS, SASEGT. J was trimmed by 7 bases and V by 7 bases; bases with no gene match: 10. This CDR3 comprises 15 residues. In DNA, the CDR3 is TGTGCCAGCACTCGACAGGGTTTGGACAATTCACCCCTCCACTTT. This sequence encodes CASTRQGLDNSPLHF.

The chain has TRBV3-1 and TRBJ2-7; D might be TRBD2 (6 bases). V lost 1 base and J lost 3, with 16 bases in between. Germline V lookup: CDR1 LGHDT, CDR2 YNNKEL (reference sequence). The CDR3 extends over 16 amino acids. Written as DNA, the CDR3 is TGTGCCAGCAGCCAAGCCTCAGCGGGTGGACTCTACGAGCAGTACTTC. Protein product: CASSQASAGGLYEQYF.

This clonotype was found a few times. The rearrangement uses TRBV20-1 and TRBJ1-6; 7 bases are a match to TRBD1. Trimming removed 4 bases from V and 5 bases from J; junction bases left unmatched: 11. The CDR3 contains 16 residues. From germline, CDR1 is DFQATT and CDR2 SNEGSKA (reference sequence). CDR3 loop: CSATGGSGQDNSPLHF. In nucleotides, the CDR3 is TGCAGTGCTACGGGGGGCAGTGGACAGGATAATTCACCCCTCCACTTT.

In this sample, this clonotype turned up a few times. The chain is built from TRBV7-3 and TRBJ2-2, with 10 bases fitting TRBD2. The CDR3 runs 16 residues. The germline V gene encodes CDR1 SGHTA and CDR2 FQGTGA. J was trimmed by 2 bases and V by 4 bases; bases with no gene match: 4. The CDR3 is CASSWTSGSNTGELFF. CDR3 nucleotide sequence: TGTGCCAGCAGCTGGACTAGCGGAAGTAACACCGGGGAGCTGTTTTTT.

This clonotype has just one count. The chain links TRBV6-1 to TRBJ2-2; 14 positions match TRBD2. The CDR3 is 15 residues long. V trimming: 6 bases; J trimming: 8 bases; junction bases outside the gene matches: 5. Germline values: CDR1 MNHNS, CDR2 SASEGT. CDR3 region: CASRPGLAGDGELFF. CDR3 sequence (DNA): TGTGCCAGCAGACCGGGACTAGCGGGAGATGGGGAGCTGTTTTTT.

This clonotype was found a few times. CDR3 coding DNA: TGTGCCAGCAGCCCCCGCCGAGCAACTTCCTACGAGCAGTACGTC. It encodes CASSPRRATSYEQYV. V usage is TRBV6-2 or TRBV6-3 and J usage is TRBJ2-7, with unresolved D. Germline values: CDR1 MNHEY, CDR2 SVGEGT. With 6 bases removed from V and 1 base from J, the gap between germline ends came to 16 bases. The CDR3 extends over 15 amino acids.

This clonotype was found a few times. The chain couples TRBV6-1 to TRBJ2-1; D may be TRBD2 (7 bases). The germline gives CDR1 MNHNS, CDR2 SASEGT. This CDR3 contains 15 residues. Trimming stripped 6 bases from V and 4 bases from J, with 16 bases between. The CDR3 DNA follows: TGTGCCAGCAGGACCCACGGGGGGCCTTACAATGAGCAGTTCTTC. Amino acids: CASRTHGGPYNEQFF.

At least ten counts were recorded for this clonotype. This chain uses TRBV12-3 or TRBV12-4 with TRBJ2-3; D is ambiguous. Trimming removed 5 bases from V and 4 bases from J, with 13 bases in between. The CDR3 runs to 14 residues. CDR3 amino acids: CASSPNPRADTQYF. In DNA, the CDR3 is TGTGCCAGCAGTCCTAACCCTAGGGCAGATACGCAGTATTTT.

This clonotype was seen only a few times. The chain has TRBV6-5 and TRBJ1-2; 12 bases are shared with TRBD1. Germline V gives CDR1 MNHEY, CDR2 SVGAGI. The CDR3 totals 16 residues. Losses at the gene ends were 2 bases for V and 3 bases for J; bases not matched to a gene: 4. In nucleotides, the CDR3 is TGTGCCAGCAGTTACGGGACAGGGGGCAGTTACTATGGCTACACCTTC. Encoded protein: CASSYGTGGSYYGYTF.

This clonotype was seen only a few times. The CDR3 is CASSWDRSTDTQYF. For the CDR3, the DNA is TGTGCCAGCAGCTGGGACAGGAGCACAGATACGCAGTATTTT. The genes are TRBV7-2 and TRBJ2-3; 8 positions agree with TRBD1. V gave up 4 bases and J gave up 0 bases; unmatched junction bases: 0. The CDR3 length is 14 residues. The V gene's germline CDR1 is SGHTA and CDR2 FQGNSA.

The chain has TRBV4-1 and TRBJ1-5; 7 bases fit TRBD1. The CDR3 extends over 15 amino acids. Germline trimming cut 1 base from V and 4 bases from J; bases unmatched to any gene: 4. Germline CDR1 reads MGHRA; CDR2 reads YSYEKL. DNA for the CDR3: TGCGCCAGCAGCCAAGGGACAGGAGGTAATCAGCCCCAGCATTTT. This codes for CASSQGTGGNQPQHF.

This chain links TRBV27 with TRBJ2-3; D is undetermined. Germline-derived CDR1 and CDR2 are MNHEY and SMNVEV (reference sequence). This CDR3 contains 12 residues. V dropped 5 bases and J dropped 1 base, with 4 bases sitting between them. The CDR3 DNA reads TGTGCCAGCAGTACAGGCACAGATACGCAGTATTTT. Amino acid sequence: CASSTGTDTQYF.

This clonotype was counted a few times. The V call is TRBV20-1, the J call TRBJ1-3; 9 bases map to TRBD1. V dropped 3 bases and J dropped 0; count of bases not matched to a gene: 3. The CDR3 covers 15 residues. CDR1 DFQATT and CDR2 SNEGSKA come from the germline V gene (reference sequence). CDR3 loop: CSARKQGASGNTIYF. For the CDR3, the DNA is TGCAGTGCTAGGAAACAGGGGGCCTCTGGAAACACCATATATTTT.

This clonotype was seen only a few times. This chain links TRBV7-3 with TRBJ2-5; TRBD2 might be the D (6 bases). The CDR3 is 14 amino acids. Germline V gives CDR1 SGHTA, CDR2 FQGTGA. V lost 5 bases to trimming and J lost 2 bases, with 12 bases between them. The CDR3 reads CASSAAGRQETQYF. The CDR3 region has the DNA TGTGCCAGCAGCGCCGCGGGAAGACAAGAGACCCAGTACTTC.

This clonotype was seen a handful of times. The CDR3 DNA sequence: TGCGCCAGCAGCTTGTCTGGGTCGCACCGGGGAGGCTATGGCTACACCTTC. Its protein is CASSLSGSHRGGYGYTF. The V and J genes are TRBV5-1 and TRBJ1-2; D gene ambiguous. The germline V gene encodes CDR1 SGHRS and CDR2 YFSETQ. CDR3 length equals 17 residues. V gave up 1 base and J gave up 4 bases, with 20 bases separating them.

This rearrangement joins TRBV12-3 or TRBV12-4 to TRBJ1-2, with D hard to call. The CDR3 is made up of 10 amino acids. Trimming shortened V by 6 bases and J by 5 bases, and 4 bases separated the two germline ends. CDR3 coding DNA: TGTGCCAGCAGCCGGTATGGCTACACCTTC. This sequence encodes CASSRYGYTF.

This clonotype was seen only a few times. V gene TRBV12-3 or TRBV12-4 combines with J gene TRBJ2-2, with 7 bases aligning to TRBD1. This CDR3 contains 14 residues. The J segment lost 2 bases and the V segment lost 6 bases, leaving 3 bases of the junction unmatched. The CDR3 DNA reads TGTGCCAGCAGACGACAGGGAAACACCGGGGAGCTGTTTTTT. Translation: CASRRQGNTGELFF.

The CDR3 region has the DNA TGCAGTGCCCAACCGACAGGGTCGGTTTACAATGAGCAGTTCTTC. It encodes CSAQPTGSVYNEQFF. V is TRBV20-1 and J is TRBJ2-1; 7 bases line up with TRBD1. The germline gives CDR1 DFQATT, CDR2 SNEGSKA (reference sequence). There are 15 residues in the CDR3. V dropped 6 bases and J dropped 4; count of bases not matched to a gene: 12.

This clonotype showed up just a few times. The rearrangement links TRBV5-4 to TRBJ2-5; D is undetermined. CDR3 length: 13 residues. CDR1 and CDR2 (germline): SGHNT, YYREEE (reference sequence). Trimming removed 0 bases at V and 0 bases at J, with 3 bases between. The CDR3 here is CASSLDYQETQYF. CDR3 nucleotide sequence: TGTGCCAGCAGCTTGGACTACCAAGAGACCCAGTACTTC.

In DNA form, the CDR3 reads TGTGCCAGCAGCTTACAGGCCAGAGAAGAGACCCAGTACTTC. Amino acid sequence: CASSLQAREETQYF. This sequence joins TRBV7-9 and TRBJ2-5; no clear D. The CDR3 has 14 residues. V lost 2 bases and J lost 3, with 10 bases in between. The germline V gene encodes CDR1 SEHNR and CDR2 FQNEAQ (reference sequence).